The following is a TCR beta chain sequence with its context. Healthy Caucasians provided all donations. TCRdb processed the 5' RACE reads anew with MiXCR; each CDR3 protein has one entry. This repertoire shows approximately 470,000 distinct CDR3 sequences, 12% to 15% found once; its top ten account for about 0.54%. These data originate in a study of identical twins. The CDR3 loop spans 16 amino acids. V lost 2 bases, J lost 2 bases, and 14 bases lay in between. Germline CDR1 reads SGHNT; CDR2 reads YENEEA. The sample was also linked to a second study, of yellow fever vaccine responses in identical twins.

What was sequenced was CD4+ T cells sorted from blood. This clonotype was sampled from a woman between 18 and 30 years old in good health. The chain uses TRBV11-3 and TRBJ2-3; tentative D call: TRBD2 (6 bases). The CDR3 spells CASSLRARGNTDTQYF. CDR3 in DNA: TGTGCCAGCAGCTTACGTGCGCGGGGCAACACAGATACGCAGTATTTT.